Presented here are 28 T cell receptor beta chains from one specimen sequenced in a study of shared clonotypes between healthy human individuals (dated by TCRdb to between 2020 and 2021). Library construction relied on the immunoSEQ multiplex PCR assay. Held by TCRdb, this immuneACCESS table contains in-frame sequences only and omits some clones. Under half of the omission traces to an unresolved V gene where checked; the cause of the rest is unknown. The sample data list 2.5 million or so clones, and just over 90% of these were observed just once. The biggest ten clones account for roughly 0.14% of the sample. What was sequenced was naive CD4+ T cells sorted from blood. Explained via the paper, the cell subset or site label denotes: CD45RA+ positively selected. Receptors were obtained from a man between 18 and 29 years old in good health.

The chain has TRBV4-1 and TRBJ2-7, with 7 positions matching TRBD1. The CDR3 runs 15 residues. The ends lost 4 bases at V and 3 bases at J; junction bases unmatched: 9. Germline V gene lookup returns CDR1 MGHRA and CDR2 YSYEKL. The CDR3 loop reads CASSPTTGTGYEQYF. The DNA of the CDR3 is TGCGCCAGCAGCCCGACGACAGGGACCGGCTACGAGCAGTACTTC.

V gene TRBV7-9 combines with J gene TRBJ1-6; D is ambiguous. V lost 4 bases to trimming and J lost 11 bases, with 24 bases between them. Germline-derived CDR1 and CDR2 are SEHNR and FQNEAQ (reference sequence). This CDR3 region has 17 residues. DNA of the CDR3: TGTGCCAGCAGCTCATCGACGGAGTTCGGGTATATGCCACCCCTCCACTTT. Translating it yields CASSSSTEFGYMPPLHF. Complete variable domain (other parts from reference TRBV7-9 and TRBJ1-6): DTGVSQNPRHKITKRGQNVTFRCDPISEHNRLYWYRQTLGQGPEFLTYFQNEAQLEKSRLLSDRFSAERPKGSFSTLEIQRTEQGDSAMYLCASSSSTEFGYMPPLHFGNGTRLTVT.

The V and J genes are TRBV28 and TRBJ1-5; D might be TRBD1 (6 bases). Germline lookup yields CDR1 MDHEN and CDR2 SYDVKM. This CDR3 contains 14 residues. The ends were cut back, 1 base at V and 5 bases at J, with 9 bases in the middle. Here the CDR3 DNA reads TGTGCCAGCAGTTTATCCAGGGGCGATCAGCCCCAGCATTTT. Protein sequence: CASSLSRGDQPQHF.

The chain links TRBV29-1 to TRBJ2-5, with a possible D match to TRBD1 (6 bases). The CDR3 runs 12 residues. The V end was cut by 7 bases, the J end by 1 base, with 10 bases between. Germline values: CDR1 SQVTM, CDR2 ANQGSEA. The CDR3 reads CSASGAQETQYF. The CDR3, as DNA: TGCAGCGCGTCAGGGGCCCAAGAGACCCAGTACTTC.

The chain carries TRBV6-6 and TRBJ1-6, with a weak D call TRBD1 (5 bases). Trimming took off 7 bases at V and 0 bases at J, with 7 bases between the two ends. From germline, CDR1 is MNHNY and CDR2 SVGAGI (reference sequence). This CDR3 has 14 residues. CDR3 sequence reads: CASTGGSYNSPLHF. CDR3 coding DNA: TGTGCCAGCACGGGGGGCTCCTATAATTCACCCCTCCACTTT.

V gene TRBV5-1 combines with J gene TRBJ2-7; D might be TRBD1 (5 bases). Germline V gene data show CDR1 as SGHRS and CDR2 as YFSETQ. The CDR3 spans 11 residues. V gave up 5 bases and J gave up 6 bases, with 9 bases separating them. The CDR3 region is CASRSGIEQYF. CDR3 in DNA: TGCGCCAGCAGGTCAGGGATCGAGCAGTACTTC.

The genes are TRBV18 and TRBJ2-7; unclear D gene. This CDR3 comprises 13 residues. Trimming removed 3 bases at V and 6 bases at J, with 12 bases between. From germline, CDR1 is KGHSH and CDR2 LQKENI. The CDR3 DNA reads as TGTGCCAGCTCACCTTCCGTGTCCCGCGAGCAGTACTTC. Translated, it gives CASSPSVSREQYF.

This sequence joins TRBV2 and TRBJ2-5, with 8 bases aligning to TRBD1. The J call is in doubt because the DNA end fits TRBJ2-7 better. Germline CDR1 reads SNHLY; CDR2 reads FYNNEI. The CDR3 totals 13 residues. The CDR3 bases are TGTGCCAGCAGCGGACAGGGTGGCTACGAGCAGTACTTC. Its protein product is CASSGQGGYEQYF.

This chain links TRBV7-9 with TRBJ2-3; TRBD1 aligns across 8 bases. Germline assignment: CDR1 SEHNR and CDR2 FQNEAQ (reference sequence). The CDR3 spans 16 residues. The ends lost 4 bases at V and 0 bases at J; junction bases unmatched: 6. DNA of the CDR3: TGTGCCAGCAGCTACCGGACAGGGCGAAGCACAGATACGCAGTATTTT. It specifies CASSYRTGRSTDTQYF.

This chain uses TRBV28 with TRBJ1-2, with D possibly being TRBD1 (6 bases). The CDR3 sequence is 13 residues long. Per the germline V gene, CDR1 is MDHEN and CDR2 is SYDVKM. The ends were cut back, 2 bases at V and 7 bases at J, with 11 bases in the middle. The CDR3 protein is CASSLMGASGYTF. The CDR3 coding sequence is TGTGCCAGCAGTTTAATGGGGGCTAGTGGCTACACCTTC.

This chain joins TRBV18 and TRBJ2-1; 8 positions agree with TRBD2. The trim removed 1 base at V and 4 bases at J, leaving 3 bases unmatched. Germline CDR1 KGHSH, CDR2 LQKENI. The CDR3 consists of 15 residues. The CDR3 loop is CASSPRAGGYNEQFF. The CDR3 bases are TGTGCCAGCTCACCACGGGCGGGGGGATACAATGAGCAGTTCTTC.

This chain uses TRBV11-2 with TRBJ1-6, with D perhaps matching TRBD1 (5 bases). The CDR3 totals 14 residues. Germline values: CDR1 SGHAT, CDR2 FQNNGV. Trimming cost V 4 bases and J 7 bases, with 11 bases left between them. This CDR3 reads CASSWGVENSPLHF. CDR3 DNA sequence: TGTGCCAGCAGCTGGGGGGTAGAGAATTCACCCCTCCACTTT.

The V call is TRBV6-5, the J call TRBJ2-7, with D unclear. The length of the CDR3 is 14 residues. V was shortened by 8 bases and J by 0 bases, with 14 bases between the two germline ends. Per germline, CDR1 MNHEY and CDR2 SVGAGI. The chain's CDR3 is CASAAAPGSYEQYF. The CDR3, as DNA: TGTGCCAGCGCTGCGGCACCGGGCTCCTACGAGCAGTACTTC.

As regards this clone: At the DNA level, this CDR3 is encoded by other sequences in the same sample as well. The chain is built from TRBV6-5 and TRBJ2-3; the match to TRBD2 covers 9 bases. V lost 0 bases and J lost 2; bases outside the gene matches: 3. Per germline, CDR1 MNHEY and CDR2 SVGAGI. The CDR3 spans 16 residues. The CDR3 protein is CASSYSSGGPTDTQYF. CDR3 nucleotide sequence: TGTGCCAGCAGTTACTCTAGCGGGGGACCCACAGATACGCAGTATTTT.

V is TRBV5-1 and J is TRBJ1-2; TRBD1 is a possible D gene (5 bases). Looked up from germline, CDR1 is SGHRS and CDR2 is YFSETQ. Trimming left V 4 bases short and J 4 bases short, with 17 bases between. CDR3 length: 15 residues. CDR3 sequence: CASSGGAVWSYGYTF. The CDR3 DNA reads TGCGCCAGCAGCGGTGGGGCGGTTTGGAGCTATGGCTACACCTTC.

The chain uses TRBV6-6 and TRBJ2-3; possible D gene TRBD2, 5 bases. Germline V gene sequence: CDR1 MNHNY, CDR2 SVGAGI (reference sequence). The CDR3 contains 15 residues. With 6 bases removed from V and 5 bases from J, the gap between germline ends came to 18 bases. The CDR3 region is CASSQTSLFLDTQYF. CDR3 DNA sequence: TGTGCCAGCAGCCAAACTAGTTTGTTTTTAGATACGCAGTATTTT.

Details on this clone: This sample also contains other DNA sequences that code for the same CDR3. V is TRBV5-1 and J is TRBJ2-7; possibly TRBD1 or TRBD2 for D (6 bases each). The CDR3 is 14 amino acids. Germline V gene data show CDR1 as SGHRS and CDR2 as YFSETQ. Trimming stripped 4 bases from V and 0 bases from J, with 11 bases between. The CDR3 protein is CASSLGGGSYEQYF. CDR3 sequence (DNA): TGCGCCAGCAGCCTAGGAGGGGGCTCCTACGAGCAGTACTTC.

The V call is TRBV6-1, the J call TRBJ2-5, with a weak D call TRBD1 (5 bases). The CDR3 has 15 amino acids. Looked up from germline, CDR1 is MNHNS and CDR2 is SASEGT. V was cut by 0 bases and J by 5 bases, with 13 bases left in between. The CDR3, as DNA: TGTGCCAGCAGTGAAGCAGAGTCAGGGTGGGAGACCCAGTACTTC. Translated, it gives CASSEAESGWETQYF.

CDR3: CASSSLGKGSRYEQYF. CDR3 coding DNA: TGTGCCAGCAGTTCCCTGGGAAAGGGGAGCAGGTACGAGCAGTACTTC. This chain links TRBV6-5 with TRBJ2-5; D tentatively reads TRBD1 or TRBD2 (5 bases each). The J call is uncertain, as TRBJ2-7 better fits the DNA end. This CDR3 has 16 residues. Germline V gene sequence: CDR1 MNHEY, CDR2 SVGAGI.

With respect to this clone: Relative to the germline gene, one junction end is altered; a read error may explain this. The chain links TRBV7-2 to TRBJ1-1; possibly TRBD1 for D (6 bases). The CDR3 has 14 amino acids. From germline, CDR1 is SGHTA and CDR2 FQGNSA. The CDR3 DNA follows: TGTGCCAGCAGCTTAGAAGGCCCCGGAGACAGGCCATTTTTT. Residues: CASSLEGPGDRPFF.

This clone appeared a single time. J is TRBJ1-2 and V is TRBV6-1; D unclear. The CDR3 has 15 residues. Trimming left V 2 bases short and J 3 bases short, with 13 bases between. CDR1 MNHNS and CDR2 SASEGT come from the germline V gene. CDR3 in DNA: TGTGCCAGCAGTGAATCGGGAGCCTCCTACTATGGCTACACCTTC. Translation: CASSESGASYYGYTF.

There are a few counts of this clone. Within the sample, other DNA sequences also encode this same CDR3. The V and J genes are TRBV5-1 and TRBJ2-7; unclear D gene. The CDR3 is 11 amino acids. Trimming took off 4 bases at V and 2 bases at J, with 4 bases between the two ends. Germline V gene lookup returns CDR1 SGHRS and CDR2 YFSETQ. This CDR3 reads CASSGAYEQYF. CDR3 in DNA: TGCGCCAGCAGCGGGGCCTACGAGCAGTACTTC.

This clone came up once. The DNA for the CDR3 is TGTGCCAGCGGAGGGGGCAGTGGGAATGAAAAACTGTTTTTT. Translated: CASGGGSGNEKLFF. The rearrangement joins TRBV7-2 to TRBJ1-4; 7 bases align to TRBD1. Germline V CDR1 and CDR2: SGHTA, FQGNSA. CDR3 size: 14 residues. V was clipped by 8 bases and J by 5 bases; unmatched bases: 8.

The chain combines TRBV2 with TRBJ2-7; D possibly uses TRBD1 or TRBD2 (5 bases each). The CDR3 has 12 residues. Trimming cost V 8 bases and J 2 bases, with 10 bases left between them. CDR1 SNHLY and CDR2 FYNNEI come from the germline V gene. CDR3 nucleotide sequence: TGTGCCAGCGGGGGACGGACCTACGAGCAGTACTTC. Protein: CASGGRTYEQYF. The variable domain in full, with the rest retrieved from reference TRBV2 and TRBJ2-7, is EPEVTQTPSHQVTQMGQEVILRCVPISNHLYFYWYRQILGQKVEFLVSFYNNEISEKSEIFDDQFSVERPDGSNFTLKIRSTKLEDSAMYFCASGGRTYEQYFGPGTRLTVT.

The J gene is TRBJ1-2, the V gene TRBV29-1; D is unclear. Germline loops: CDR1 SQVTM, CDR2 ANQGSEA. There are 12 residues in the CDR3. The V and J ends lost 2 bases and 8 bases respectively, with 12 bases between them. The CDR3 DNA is TGCAGCGTTGAACTTGGTGGATACGGCTACACCTTC. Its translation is CSVELGGYGYTF.

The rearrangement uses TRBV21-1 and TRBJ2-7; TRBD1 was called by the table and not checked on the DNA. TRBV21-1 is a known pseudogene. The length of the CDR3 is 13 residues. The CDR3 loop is CASSNGQVYEQYF. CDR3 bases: TGTGCCAGCAGCAACGGCCAGGTGTACGAGCAGTACTTC.

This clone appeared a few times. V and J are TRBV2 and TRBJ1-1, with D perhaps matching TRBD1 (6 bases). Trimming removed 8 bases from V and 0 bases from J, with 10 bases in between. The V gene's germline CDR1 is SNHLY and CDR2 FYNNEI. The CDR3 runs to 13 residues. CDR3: CASETGLNTEAFF. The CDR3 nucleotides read TGTGCCAGCGAAACAGGGTTGAACACTGAAGCTTTCTTT.

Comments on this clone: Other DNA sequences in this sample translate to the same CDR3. The chain's CDR3 is CASSQEGARTDTQYF. The CDR3 bases are TGCGCCAGCAGCCAAGAAGGCGCGCGCACAGATACGCAGTATTTT. The chain carries TRBV4-3 and TRBJ2-3, with unresolved D. CDR1 and CDR2 (germline): LGHNA, YSLEER. The germline V and J ends were trimmed by 0 bases and 1 base, with 8 bases remaining between them. The CDR3 loop spans 15 amino acids.